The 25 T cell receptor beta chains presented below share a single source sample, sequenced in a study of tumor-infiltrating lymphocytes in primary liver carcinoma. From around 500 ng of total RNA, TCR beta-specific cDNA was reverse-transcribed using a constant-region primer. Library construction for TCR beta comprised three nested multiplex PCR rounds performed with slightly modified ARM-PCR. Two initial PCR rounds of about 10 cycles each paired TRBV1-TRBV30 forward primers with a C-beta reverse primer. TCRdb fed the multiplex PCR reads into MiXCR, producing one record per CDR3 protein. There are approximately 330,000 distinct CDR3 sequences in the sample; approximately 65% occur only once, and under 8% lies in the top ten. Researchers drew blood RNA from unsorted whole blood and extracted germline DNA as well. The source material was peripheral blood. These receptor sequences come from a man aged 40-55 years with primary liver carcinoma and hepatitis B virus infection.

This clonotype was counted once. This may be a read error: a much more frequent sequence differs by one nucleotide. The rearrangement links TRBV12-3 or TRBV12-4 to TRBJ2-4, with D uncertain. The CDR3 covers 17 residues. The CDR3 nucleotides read TGTGCCAACAGTTTAGCTAAAATGTGGCTAGCCAAAAACATTCAGTACTTC. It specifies CANSLAKMWLAKNIQYF.

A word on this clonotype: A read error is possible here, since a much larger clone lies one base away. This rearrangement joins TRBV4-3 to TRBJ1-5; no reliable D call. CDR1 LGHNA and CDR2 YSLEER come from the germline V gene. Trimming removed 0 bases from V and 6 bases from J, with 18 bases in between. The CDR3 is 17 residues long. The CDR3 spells CASSQEIGCAGRQPQHF. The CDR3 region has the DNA TGCGCCAGCAGCCAAGAAATCGGCTGCGCAGGCCGTCAGCCCCAGCATTTT.

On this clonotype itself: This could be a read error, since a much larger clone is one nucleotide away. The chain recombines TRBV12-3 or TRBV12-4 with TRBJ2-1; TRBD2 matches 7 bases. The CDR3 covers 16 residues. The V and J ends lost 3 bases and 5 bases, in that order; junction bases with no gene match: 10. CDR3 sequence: CASSFMASGPDNEQFF. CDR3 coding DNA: TGTGCCAGCAGTTTTATGGCTAGCGGACCGGACAATGAGCAGTTCTTC.

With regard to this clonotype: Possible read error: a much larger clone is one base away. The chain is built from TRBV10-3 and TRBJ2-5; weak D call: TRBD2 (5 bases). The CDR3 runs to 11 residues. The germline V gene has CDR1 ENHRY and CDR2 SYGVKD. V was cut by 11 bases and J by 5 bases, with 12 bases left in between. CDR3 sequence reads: CAAGNVETQYF. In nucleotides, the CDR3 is TGTGCCGCCGGGAATGTGGAGACCCAGTACTTC.

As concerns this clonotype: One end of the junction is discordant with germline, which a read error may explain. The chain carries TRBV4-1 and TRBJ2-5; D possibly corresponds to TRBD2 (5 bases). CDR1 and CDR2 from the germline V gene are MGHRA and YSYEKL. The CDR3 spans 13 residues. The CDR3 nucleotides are TGCACCAGCAGCCAAGATCCCTGGGAGACCCAGCACTTC. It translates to CTSSQDPWETQHF.

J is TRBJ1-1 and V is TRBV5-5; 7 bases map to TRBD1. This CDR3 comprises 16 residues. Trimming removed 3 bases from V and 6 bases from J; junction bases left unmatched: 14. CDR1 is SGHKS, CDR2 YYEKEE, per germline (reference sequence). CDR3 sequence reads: CASSSDPRPRGAEAFF. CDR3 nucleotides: TGTGCCAGCAGCTCCGACCCCAGGCCCAGGGGGGCTGAAGCTTTCTTT.

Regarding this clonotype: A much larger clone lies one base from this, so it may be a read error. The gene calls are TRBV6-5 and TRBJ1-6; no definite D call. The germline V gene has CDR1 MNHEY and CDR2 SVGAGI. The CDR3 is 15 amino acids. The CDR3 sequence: CSSSYSGYLNSPLHF. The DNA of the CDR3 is TGTTCCAGCAGTTACTCCGGTTATTTGAACTCACCCCTCCACTTT.

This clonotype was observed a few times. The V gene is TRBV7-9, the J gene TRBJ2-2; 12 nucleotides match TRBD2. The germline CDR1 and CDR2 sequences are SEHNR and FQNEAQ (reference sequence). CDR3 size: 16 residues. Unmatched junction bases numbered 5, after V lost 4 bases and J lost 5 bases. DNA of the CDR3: TGTGCCAGCAGCTCTCAAGGACTAGCGGGAACCGGGGAGCTGTTTTTT. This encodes CASSSQGLAGTGELFF. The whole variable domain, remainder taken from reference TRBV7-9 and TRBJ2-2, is DTGVSQNPRHKITKRGQNVTFRCDPISEHNRLYWYRQTLGQGPEFLTYFQNEAQLEKSRLLSDRFSAERPKGSFSTLEIQRTEQGDSAMYLCASSSQGLAGTGELFFGEGSRLTVL.

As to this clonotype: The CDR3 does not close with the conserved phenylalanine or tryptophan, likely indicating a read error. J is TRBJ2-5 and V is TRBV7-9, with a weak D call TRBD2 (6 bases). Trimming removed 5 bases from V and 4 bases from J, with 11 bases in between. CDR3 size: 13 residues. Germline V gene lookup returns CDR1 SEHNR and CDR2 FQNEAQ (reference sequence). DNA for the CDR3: TGTGCCAGCAGCACGGGGCGGGGAGAGACCCAGTACCTC. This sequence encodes CASSTGRGETQYL.

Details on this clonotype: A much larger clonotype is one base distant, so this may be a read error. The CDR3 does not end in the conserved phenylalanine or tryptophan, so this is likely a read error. In DNA form, the CDR3 reads TGTGCCACCAGACCCTTTCTCTACGAGCAGTACCTC. Translating gives CATRPFLYEQYL. The rearrangement links TRBV6-1 to TRBJ2-7; D is undetermined. The V end was cut by 10 bases, the J end by 3 bases, with 13 bases between. CDR1 and CDR2 from the germline V gene are MNHNS and SASEGT. This CDR3 comprises 12 residues.

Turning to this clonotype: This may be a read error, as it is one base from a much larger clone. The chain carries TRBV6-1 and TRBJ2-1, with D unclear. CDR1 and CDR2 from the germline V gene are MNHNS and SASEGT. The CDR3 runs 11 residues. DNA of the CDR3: TGTGGCAGCACCGTACACAATGAGCAGTTCTTC. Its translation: CGSTVHNEQFF.

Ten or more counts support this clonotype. The CDR3 DNA sequence: TGTGCCAGCAGTTTCGGACCAGTCAATGAGCAGTTCTTC. This translates into CASSFGPVNEQFF. This sequence joins TRBV6-5 and TRBJ2-1, with D uncertain. The CDR3 consists of 13 residues. Germline lookup yields CDR1 MNHEY and CDR2 SVGAGI. V lost 4 bases and J 6 bases, leaving 10 bases between the germline ends.

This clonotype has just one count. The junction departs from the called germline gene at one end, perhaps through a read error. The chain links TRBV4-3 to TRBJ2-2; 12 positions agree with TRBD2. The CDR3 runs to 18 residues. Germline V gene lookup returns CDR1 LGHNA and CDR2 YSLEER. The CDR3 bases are TGCGTCAGCAGCCAAGATCTGGAGACTAGCGGGAGCACCGGGGAGCTGCTTTTT. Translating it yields CVSSQDLETSGSTGELLF.

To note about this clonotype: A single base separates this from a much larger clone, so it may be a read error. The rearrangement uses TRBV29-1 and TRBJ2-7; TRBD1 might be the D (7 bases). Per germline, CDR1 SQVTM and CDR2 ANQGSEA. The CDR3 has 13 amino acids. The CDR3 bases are TGCAGCGCTCTAGGGGGCTTGGACTACGAGCGGTACTTC. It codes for CSALGGLDYERYF.

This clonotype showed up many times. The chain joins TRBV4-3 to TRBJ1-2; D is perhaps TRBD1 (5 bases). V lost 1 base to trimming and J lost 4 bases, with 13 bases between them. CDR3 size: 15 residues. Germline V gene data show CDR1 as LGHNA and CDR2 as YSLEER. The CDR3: CASSQALTGTYGYTF. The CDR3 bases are TGCGCCAGCAGCCAAGCCCTTACGGGGACCTATGGCTACACCTTC.

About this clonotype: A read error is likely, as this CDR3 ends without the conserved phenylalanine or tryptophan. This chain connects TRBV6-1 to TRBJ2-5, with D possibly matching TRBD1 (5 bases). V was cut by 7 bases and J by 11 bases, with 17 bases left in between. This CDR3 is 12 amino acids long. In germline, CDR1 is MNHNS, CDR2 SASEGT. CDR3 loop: CASTLETRTQYL. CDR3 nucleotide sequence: TGTGCCAGCACCTTGGAGACTCGGACACAGTACCTC.

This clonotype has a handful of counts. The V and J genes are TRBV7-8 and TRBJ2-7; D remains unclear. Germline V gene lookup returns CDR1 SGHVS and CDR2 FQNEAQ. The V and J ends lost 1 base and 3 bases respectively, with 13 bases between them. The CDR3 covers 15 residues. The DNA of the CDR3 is TGTGCCAGCAGCTTAGGGTCGGTAGAAGTCTACGAGCAGTACTTC. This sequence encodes CASSLGSVEVYEQYF.

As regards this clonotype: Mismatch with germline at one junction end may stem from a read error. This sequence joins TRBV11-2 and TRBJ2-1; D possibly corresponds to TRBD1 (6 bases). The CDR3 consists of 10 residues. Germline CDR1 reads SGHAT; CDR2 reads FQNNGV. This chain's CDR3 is CVSSGQIQSF. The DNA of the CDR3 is TGTGTCAGCAGCGGACAGATTCAGTCCTTC.

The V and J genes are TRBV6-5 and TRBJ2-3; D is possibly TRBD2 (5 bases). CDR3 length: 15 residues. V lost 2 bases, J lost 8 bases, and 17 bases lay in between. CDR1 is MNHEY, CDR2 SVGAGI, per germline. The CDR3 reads CASSYRGFSAGTQYF. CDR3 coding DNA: TGTGCCAGCAGTTACCGAGGGTTTAGCGCAGGTACGCAGTATTTT.

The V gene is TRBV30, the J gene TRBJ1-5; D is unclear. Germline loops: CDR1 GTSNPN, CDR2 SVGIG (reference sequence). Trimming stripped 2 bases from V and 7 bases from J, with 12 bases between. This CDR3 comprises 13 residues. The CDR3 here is CAWSLGQTQPQHF. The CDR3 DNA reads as TGTGCCTGGAGTCTAGGGCAGACGCAGCCCCAGCATTTT.

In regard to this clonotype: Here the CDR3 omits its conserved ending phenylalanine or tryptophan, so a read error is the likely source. This CDR3 is CAIMGQNTEAFS. The DNA of the CDR3 is TGTGCCATTATGGGACAGAACACTGAAGCTTTCTCT. The rearrangement joins TRBV10-3 to TRBJ1-1, with D perhaps matching TRBD1 (6 bases). Germline V gene sequence: CDR1 ENHRY, CDR2 SYGVKD. V lost 9 bases to trimming and J lost 1 base, with 9 bases between them. The CDR3 is 12 amino acids.

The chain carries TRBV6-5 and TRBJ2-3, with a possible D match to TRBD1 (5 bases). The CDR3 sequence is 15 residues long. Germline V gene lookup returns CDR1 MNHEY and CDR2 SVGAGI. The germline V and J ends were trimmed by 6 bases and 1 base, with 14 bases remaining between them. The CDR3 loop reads CASSFEQGCTDTQYF. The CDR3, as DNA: TGTGCCAGCAGCTTCGAGCAGGGTTGCACAGATACGCAGTATTTT.

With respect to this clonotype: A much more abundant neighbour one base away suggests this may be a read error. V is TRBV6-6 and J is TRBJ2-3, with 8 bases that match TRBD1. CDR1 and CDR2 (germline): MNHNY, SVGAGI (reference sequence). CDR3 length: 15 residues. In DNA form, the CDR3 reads TGTGCCAGCAGTTTAAGTCAGGGGGCCGGAGATACGGAGTATTTT. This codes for CASSLSQGAGDTEYF.

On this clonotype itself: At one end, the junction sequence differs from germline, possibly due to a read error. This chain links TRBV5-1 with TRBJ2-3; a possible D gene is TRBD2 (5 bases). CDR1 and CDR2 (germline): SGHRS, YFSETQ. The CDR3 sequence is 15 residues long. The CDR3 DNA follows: TGCGCCAGCAGTCCCCGGACTGAGCCCACAGATGCGCAGTATTTT. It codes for CASSPRTEPTDAQYF.

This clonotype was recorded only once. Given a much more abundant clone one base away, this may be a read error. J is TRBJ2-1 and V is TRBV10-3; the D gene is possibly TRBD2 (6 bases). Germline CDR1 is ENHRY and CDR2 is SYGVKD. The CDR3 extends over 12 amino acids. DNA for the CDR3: TGTGCCCATGGCCCGGACTACAGTGAGCAGTTCTTC. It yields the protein CAHGPDYSEQFF.